The 22 T cell receptor beta chains below come from one sample, sequenced in a study of blood T cell repertoires in COVID-19 (dated by TCRdb to the early 2020s). Receptor libraries were prepared by the immunoSEQ multiplex PCR assay. Held by TCRdb, this immuneACCESS table contains in-frame sequences only and omits some clones. Under half of the omission traces to an unresolved V gene where checked; the cause of the rest is unknown. In all, the sample holds roughly 330,000 clones, and approximately 85% of those were seen once. Roughly 1.6% of the sample lies in the top ten. Sample: peripheral blood. The receptors were sampled from a woman in her 50s with acute or convalescent COVID-19.

The rearrangement joins TRBV6-5 to TRBJ2-3; 8 bases are shared with TRBD2. The length of the CDR3 is 14 residues. V lost 7 bases and J lost 6; bases outside the gene matches: 9. Germline V gene lookup returns CDR1 MNHEY and CDR2 SVGAGI. The CDR3 sequence is CASTGTRIPDTQYF. The CDR3 bases are TGTGCCAGCACCGGGACTAGAATTCCGGATACGCAGTATTTT.

This clone has just one count. V and J are TRBV9 and TRBJ1-6; a weak D match, TRBD1 (5 bases). This CDR3 has 15 residues. Between the trimmed V and J ends, which lost 0 bases and 4 bases, there was a span of 8 bases. Germline lookup yields CDR1 SGDLS and CDR2 YYNGEE. The CDR3 loop reads CASSVAAGYNSPLHF. The CDR3, as DNA: TGTGCCAGCAGCGTAGCTGCAGGGTATAATTCACCCCTCCACTTT.

V gene TRBV20-1 combines with J gene TRBJ2-7; possible D gene TRBD2, 5 bases. Trimming cost V 1 base and J 6 bases, with 7 bases left between them. The CDR3 contains 11 residues. Germline CDR1 is DFQATT and CDR2 is SNEGSKA (reference sequence). DNA of the CDR3: TGCAGTGCTAGAGGCGGGCCCGAGCAGTACTTC. Translated: CSARGGPEQYF.

This chain joins TRBV4-3 and TRBJ2-1; 10 bases map to TRBD2. Germline V gives CDR1 LGHNA, CDR2 YSLEER. V lost 8 bases and J lost 5; bases outside the gene matches: 12. This CDR3 spans 16 amino acids. CDR3 sequence reads: CASRQGLAGAHNEQFF. The CDR3 nucleotides read TGCGCCAGCCGGCAGGGGCTAGCGGGGGCCCACAATGAGCAGTTCTTC.

The chain joins TRBV25-1 to TRBJ2-5; 9 bases fit TRBD2. The CDR3 has 14 residues. Germline assignment: CDR1 MGHDK and CDR2 SYGVNS. The V segment lost 7 bases and the J segment 4 bases; nucleotides outside the gene matches: 7. CDR3 region: CASTRAGGTETQYF. The CDR3 DNA reads as TGTGCCAGCACACGAGCGGGAGGAACAGAGACCCAGTACTTC.

This rearrangement joins TRBV5-1 to TRBJ2-6; D remains unclear. V lost 5 bases and J 0 bases, leaving 9 bases between the germline ends. The CDR3 is 15 amino acids. Per germline, CDR1 SGHRS and CDR2 YFSETQ. For the CDR3, the DNA is TGCGCCAGCAGTCGGAGCCACTCTGGGGCCAACGTCCTGACTTTC. It encodes CASSRSHSGANVLTF. Complete variable domain (other parts from reference TRBV5-1 and TRBJ2-6): KAGVTQTPRYLIKTRGQQVTLSCSPISGHRSVSWYQQTPGQGLQFLFEYFSETQRNKGNFPGRFSGRQFSNSRSEMNVSTLELGDSALYLCASSRSHSGANVLTFGAGSRLTVL.

This chain uses TRBV3-1 (or the pseudogene TRBV3-2) with TRBJ2-3; 12 bases align to TRBD2. With V trimmed by 2 bases and J by 0 bases, 3 bases remained unmatched. Germline-derived CDR1 and CDR2 are LGHDT and YNNKEL (reference sequence). The CDR3 spans 17 residues. The CDR3 region has the DNA TGTGCCAGCAGCCAACTAGCGGGAGGGCTAAGCACAGATACGCAGTATTTT. This codes for CASSQLAGGLSTDTQYF.

This chain joins TRBV18 and TRBJ2-7, with 9 bases aligning to TRBD1. The V and J ends lost 3 bases and 0 bases, in that order; junction bases with no gene match: 6. CDR1 is KGHSH, CDR2 LQKENI, per germline. This CDR3 contains 16 residues. The chain's CDR3 is CASSPGTGMSSYEQYF. Here the CDR3 DNA reads TGTGCCAGCTCACCCGGGACAGGGATGAGCTCCTACGAGCAGTACTTC.

The chain combines TRBV30 with TRBJ2-7, with TRBD2 identical over 9 bases. The CDR3 has 15 amino acids. The V segment lost 7 bases and the J segment 2 bases; nucleotides outside the gene matches: 12. Germline CDR1 is GTSNPN and CDR2 is SVGIG (reference sequence). CDR3 region: CAFRVGVAGAYEQYF. CDR3 DNA: TGTGCCTTCCGGGTCGGGGTAGCGGGAGCCTACGAGCAGTACTTC.

This clone was counted a few times. The chain combines TRBV7-8 with TRBJ2-1; possible D gene TRBD2, 5 bases. The CDR3 has 17 amino acids. CDR1 is SGHVS and CDR2 is FQNEAQ in the germline V gene. V was clipped by 7 bases and J by 0 bases, with 19 bases between them. CDR3 region: CASTKRRVISSYNEQFF. For the CDR3, the DNA is TGTGCCAGCACCAAGCGGCGGGTCATTAGCTCCTACAATGAGCAGTTCTTC.

This rearrangement joins TRBV24-1 to TRBJ1-2; D is perhaps TRBD1 (6 bases). This CDR3 spans 14 amino acids. CDR1 KGHDR and CDR2 SFDVKD come from the germline V gene. Between the trimmed V and J ends, which lost 2 bases and 8 bases, there was a span of 14 bases. Here the CDR3 DNA reads TGTGCCACCAGTGATTGGCCAAACAGGGAGGGCTACACCTTC. This encodes CATSDWPNREGYTF.

The chain couples TRBV7-9 to TRBJ2-7; 9 positions match TRBD1. The J segment lost 1 base and the V segment lost 5 bases, leaving 9 bases of the junction unmatched. CDR3 length equals 16 residues. In germline, CDR1 is SEHNR, CDR2 FQNEAQ (reference sequence). The CDR3: CASSAPGQGGSYEQYF. CDR3 coding DNA: TGTGCCAGCAGCGCTCCGGGACAGGGCGGATCCTACGAGCAGTACTTC.

The genes are TRBV28 and TRBJ2-7, with a possible D match to TRBD2 (6 bases). The length of the CDR3 is 14 residues. V was pared by 3 bases and J by 8 bases, with 17 bases between. CDR1 and CDR2 (germline): MDHEN, SYDVKM. The CDR3 loop is CASSFVGGNQKQYF. CDR3 bases: TGTGCCAGCAGTTTCGTTGGAGGGAATCAGAAGCAGTACTTC. Filled out from reference TRBV28 and TRBJ2-7, the complete variable domain reads DVKVTQSSRYLVKRTGEKVFLECVQDMDHENMFWYRQDPGLGLRLIYFSYDVKMKEKGDIPEGYSVSREKKERFSLILESASTNQTSMYLCASSFVGGNQKQYFGPGTRLTVT.

The V and J genes are TRBV29-1 and TRBJ2-5, with D perhaps matching TRBD1 (7 bases). The germline V gene encodes CDR1 SQVTM and CDR2 ANQGSEA. The V gene lost 7 bases and the J gene lost 4 bases, with 25 bases spanning the gap. CDR3 size: 16 residues. The CDR3 here is CSARRERGRPLETQYF. DNA for the CDR3: TGCAGCGCGAGGAGGGAGAGGGGGCGACCCTTAGAGACCCAGTACTTC.

The J gene is TRBJ2-7, the V gene TRBV7-3, with TRBD1 matching over 8 bases. The length of the CDR3 is 16 residues. CDR1 is SGHTA, CDR2 FQGTGA, per germline. V was clipped by 2 bases and J by 5 bases; unmatched bases: 11. CDR3 sequence: CASSLAPVDRGHEQYF. Written as DNA, the CDR3 is TGTGCCAGCAGCTTAGCCCCAGTCGACAGGGGCCACGAGCAGTACTTC.

This clone is a singleton in its sample. The gene calls are TRBV10-1 and TRBJ1-4; 7 nucleotides match TRBD1. From germline, CDR1 is WNHNN and CDR2 SYGVQD (reference sequence). This CDR3 contains 16 residues. V gave up 2 bases and J gave up 2 bases; unmatched junction bases: 5. Here the CDR3 reads CASSEGQAKTNEKLFF. The CDR3 DNA reads TGCGCCAGCAGTGAGGGACAGGCGAAGACTAATGAAAAACTGTTTTTT.

The rearrangement uses TRBV9 and TRBJ1-5; D is possibly TRBD1 (6 bases). V was shortened by 3 bases and J by 2 bases, with 9 bases between the two germline ends. Germline V lookup: CDR1 SGDLS, CDR2 YYNGEE. The CDR3 has 14 amino acids. The CDR3 is CASSGGQGNQPQHF. The CDR3 bases are TGTGCCAGCAGCGGGGGACAAGGCAATCAGCCCCAGCATTTT.

This chain links TRBV7-3 with TRBJ2-7; 10 bases are shared with TRBD1. With 0 bases clipped from V and 6 bases from J, the junction kept 5 bases outside the gene matches. This CDR3 is built from 15 residues. Per the germline V gene, CDR1 is SGHTA and CDR2 is FQGTGA. CDR3 amino acids: CASSLTGTGVPEQYF. In DNA form, the CDR3 reads TGTGCCAGCAGCTTAACGGGGACAGGGGTTCCCGAGCAGTACTTC.

V gene TRBV7-3 combines with J gene TRBJ2-1, with TRBD2 matching over 9 bases. Germline V gene lookup returns CDR1 SGHTA and CDR2 FQGTGA. V shed 5 bases, J shed 4 bases, and the junction held 6 bases outside the gene matches. This CDR3 spans 15 amino acids. In nucleotides, the CDR3 is TGTGCCAGCAGCCCGACTAGCGGATATTACAATGAGCAGTTCTTC. Translation: CASSPTSGYYNEQFF.

The chain has TRBV7-8 and TRBJ1-1; perhaps TRBD1 as D (6 bases). This CDR3 spans 15 amino acids. Germline-derived CDR1 and CDR2 are SGHVS and FQNEAQ. The germline V and J ends were trimmed by 2 bases and 4 bases, with 14 bases remaining between them. For the CDR3, the DNA is TGTGCCAGCAGCTTATTGGCAGGGGCGAGCACTGAAGCTTTCTTT. Protein product: CASSLLAGASTEAFF.

This clone was counted only a few times. The chain carries TRBV18 and TRBJ2-3; D gene ambiguous. The CDR3 consists of 14 residues. Germline V gene data show CDR1 as KGHSH and CDR2 as LQKENI. Trimming took 2 bases from V and 2 from J, leaving 8 bases between them. CDR3 in DNA: TGTGCCAGCTCACCAATTCTTAACACAGATACGCAGTATTTT. Its protein product is CASSPILNTDTQYF.

This sequence joins TRBV30 and TRBJ1-3; TRBD1 is a possible D gene (5 bases). CDR3 length: 18 amino acids. CDR1 is GTSNPN and CDR2 is SVGIG in the germline V gene (reference sequence). V lost 3 bases and J 0 bases, leaving 21 bases between the germline ends. The DNA of the CDR3 is TGTGCCTGGAGGGCCCAAAAACAGGCCTCGAGCTCTGGAAACACCATATATTTT. Amino acids: CAWRAQKQASSSGNTIYF.